Shown below are 31 T cell receptor beta chains from a single sample sequenced in a study of shared clonotypes between healthy human individuals. Profiled with immunoSEQ multiplex PCR; TCRdb holds only in-frame clones, not every one. Found here are under 750,000 clones, just under 75% of them singletons; the top ten hold under 2%. The specimen sequenced was memory CD4+ T cells sorted from blood. The subset denotes: CD45RA-negative fraction. The source is a woman younger than 45 in good health.

The sample holds one count of this clone. The same CDR3 is also encoded by other DNA sequences in this sample. This chain uses TRBV7-9 with TRBJ2-1; 8 positions match TRBD2. Unmatched junction bases numbered 4, after V lost 6 bases and J lost 0 bases. From germline, CDR1 is SEHNR and CDR2 FQNEAQ (reference sequence). There are 15 residues in the CDR3. The CDR3 region has the DNA TGTGCCAGCAGTTTCAGCGGGAGCTCCTACAATGAGCAGTTCTTC. Its protein is CASSFSGSSYNEQFF.

This clone was seen just once. The rearrangement uses TRBV7-2 and TRBJ1-3; D remains unclear. CDR1 and CDR2 from the germline V gene are SGHTA and FQGNSA. The CDR3 length is 16 residues. V was shortened by 4 bases and J by 6 bases, with 19 bases between the two germline ends. CDR3 nucleotide sequence: TGTGCCAGCAGCTCTTTTAGGATGAGCGTCGAAAACACCATATATTTT. Translated, it gives CASSSFRMSVENTIYF.

This clone was picked up a small number of times. The rearrangement links TRBV30 to TRBJ1-5; D possibly corresponds to TRBD1 (6 bases). Trimming cost V 3 bases and J 1 base, with 10 bases left between them. The CDR3 consists of 14 residues. Per the germline V gene, CDR1 is GTSNPN and CDR2 is SVGIG (reference sequence). The CDR3 loop reads CAWRGGGSNQPQHF. CDR3 in DNA: TGTGCCTGGAGAGGAGGGGGAAGCAATCAGCCCCAGCATTTT.

This chain links TRBV7-2 with TRBJ1-1, with a possible D match to TRBD1 (5 bases). Germline V gives CDR1 SGHTA, CDR2 FQGNSA. The CDR3 length is 14 residues. V lost 1 base and J lost 4, with 10 bases in between. The CDR3 reads CASSLGGRVTEAFF. The CDR3 DNA reads as TGTGCCAGCAGCTTAGGGGGCAGGGTCACTGAAGCTTTCTTT.

V and J are TRBV28 and TRBJ2-5, with TRBD1 matching 7 bases. The ends lost 5 bases at V and 5 bases at J; junction bases unmatched: 8. The CDR3 runs to 14 residues. CDR1 and CDR2 from the germline V gene are MDHEN and SYDVKM. DNA for the CDR3: TGTGCCAGCAGTATGACAGGGTTTTCGGAGACCCAGTACTTC. Protein: CASSMTGFSETQYF.

The genes are TRBV28 and TRBJ2-7; 10 positions agree with TRBD2. The CDR3 length is 15 residues. Trimming removed 3 bases from V and 5 bases from J; junction bases left unmatched: 7. Germline CDR1 reads MDHEN; CDR2 reads SYDVKM. This CDR3 reads CASSLGASGSDEQYF. Written as DNA, the CDR3 is TGTGCCAGCAGTTTGGGGGCTAGCGGGAGTGACGAGCAGTACTTC.

This clone was counted at least ten times. This CDR3 is also generated by other DNA sequences in the sample. The rearrangement links TRBV7-6 to TRBJ1-3; D is uncertain. The CDR3 is 14 residues long. Germline CDR1 SGHVS, CDR2 FNYEAQ. V was shortened by 2 bases and J by 4 bases, with 9 bases between the two germline ends. The CDR3 region is CASSLTDSGNTIYF. CDR3 coding DNA: TGTGCCAGCAGCTTAACAGACTCCGGAAACACCATATATTTT.

This clone came up once. The rearrangement links TRBV4-1 to TRBJ1-5; D unresolved. Germline loops: CDR1 MGHRA, CDR2 YSYEKL. This CDR3 is built from 13 residues. Trimming took 1 base from V and 5 from J, leaving 6 bases between them. The CDR3 coding sequence is TGCGCCAGCAGCCAAGCACGGGATCAGCCCCAGCATTTT. Encoded protein: CASSQARDQPQHF.

The chain has TRBV7-8 and TRBJ1-1; D gene ambiguous. From germline, CDR1 is SGHVS and CDR2 FQNEAQ. The V and J ends lost 4 bases and 1 base respectively, with 7 bases between them. The CDR3 is made up of 13 amino acids. The CDR3 DNA reads as TGTGCCAGCAGCTCCCCACCGAACACTGAAGCTTTCTTT. Its protein is CASSSPPNTEAFF.

As DNA, the CDR3 is TGTGCCAGCAGTTACTCCCGTGGGCCCTACGAGCAGTACTTC. Translated: CASSYSRGPYEQYF. The rearrangement links TRBV6-5 to TRBJ2-7, with D uncertain. Trimming removed 0 bases from V and 2 bases from J, with 8 bases in between. The CDR3 has 14 residues. Germline-derived CDR1 and CDR2 are MNHEY and SVGAGI.

The chain recombines TRBV2 with TRBJ2-1; D not certain. Trimming shortened V by 5 bases and J by 4 bases, and 9 bases separated the two germline ends. The CDR3 runs 13 residues. Germline V CDR1 and CDR2: SNHLY, FYNNEI. CDR3 in amino acids: CASSPQTYNEQFF. The CDR3 coding sequence is TGTGCCAGCAGTCCCCAAACTTACAATGAGCAGTTCTTC.

The chain combines TRBV29-1 with TRBJ2-3; no firm D call. Deletions cut 7 bases from V and 6 bases from J, with 23 bases between. The CDR3 contains 15 residues. The germline V gene encodes CDR1 SQVTM and CDR2 ANQGSEA. CDR3 sequence: CSAQPGGRASDTQYF. The CDR3 region has the DNA TGCAGCGCCCAGCCCGGCGGCAGAGCTTCCGATACGCAGTATTTT.

This chain connects TRBV10-3 to TRBJ2-3; D is possibly TRBD2 (5 bases). The CDR3 loop spans 13 amino acids. V was trimmed by 4 bases and J by 4 bases, leaving 9 bases between them. CDR1 is ENHRY, CDR2 SYGVKD, per germline. This CDR3 reads CAISAPSSDTQYF. CDR3 nucleotides: TGTGCCATCAGTGCGCCTAGCTCAGATACGCAGTATTTT.

J is TRBJ1-2 and V is TRBV15; maybe TRBD1 (5 bases). The V end was cut by 0 bases, the J end by 5 bases, with 16 bases between. Germline V lookup: CDR1 LNHNV, CDR2 YYDKDF (reference sequence). The CDR3 consists of 16 residues. The CDR3 DNA follows: TGTGCCACCAGCAGAGATCTCGGCAGGGTAGGATATGGCTACACCTTC. This encodes CATSRDLGRVGYGYTF.

The V and J genes are TRBV6-4 and TRBJ2-1; 9 bases agree with TRBD2. This CDR3 has 15 amino acids. Per germline, CDR1 MRHNA and CDR2 SNTAGT. The ends lost 1 base at V and 6 bases at J; junction bases unmatched: 4. Here the CDR3 reads CASSDLAGVSNEQFF. CDR3 nucleotide sequence: TGTGCCAGCAGTGACTTAGCGGGAGTAAGCAATGAGCAGTTCTTC.

This chain connects TRBV2 to TRBJ1-4, with D perhaps TRBD1 (6 bases). The CDR3 has 15 amino acids. The germline V and J ends were trimmed by 6 bases and 7 bases, with 18 bases remaining between them. Germline V gene data show CDR1 as SNHLY and CDR2 as FYNNEI. CDR3 in DNA: TGTGCCAGCAGACCAGTCGGGGGGGCAGGTGAAAAACTGTTTTTT. It encodes CASRPVGGAGEKLFF.

The chain combines TRBV7-2 with TRBJ1-1; unclear D gene. V was shortened by 5 bases and J by 4 bases, with 17 bases between the two germline ends. The CDR3 is 15 amino acids. Germline V gene lookup returns CDR1 SGHTA and CDR2 FQGNSA. The CDR3, as DNA: TGTGCCAGCAGCCGATCTGCCGTTGCCCGCACTGAAGCTTTCTTT. It is translated as CASSRSAVARTEAFF.

This chain links TRBV6-5 with TRBJ2-7; the match to TRBD2 covers 8 bases. The CDR3 totals 14 residues. The junction had 12 bases not matched to a gene; V was cut back by 7 bases and J by 7 bases. The germline gives CDR1 MNHEY, CDR2 SVGAGI. The CDR3 loop is CASTLARLAGEQYF. In DNA form, the CDR3 reads TGTGCCAGCACCCTAGCGAGGCTAGCGGGTGAGCAGTACTTC.

The table lists this clone with a few counts. As DNA, the CDR3 is TGCGCCAGCAGCCTCCAATCAGGGTCCATCAATGAGCAGTTCTTC. This translates into CASSLQSGSINEQFF. This chain connects TRBV5-1 to TRBJ2-1; maybe TRBD1 (5 bases). Trimming stripped 4 bases from V and 6 bases from J, with 17 bases between. Germline V CDR1 and CDR2: SGHRS, YFSETQ. The CDR3 has 15 residues. Supplemented by reference TRBV5-1 and TRBJ2-1, the full variable domain reads KAGVTQTPRYLIKTRGQQVTLSCSPISGHRSVSWYQQTPGQGLQFLFEYFSETQRNKGNFPGRFSGRQFSNSRSEMNVSTLELGDSALYLCASSLQSGSINEQFFGPGTRLTVL.

A single count supports this clone. The V call is TRBV7-9, the J call TRBJ1-1; TRBD1 matches 10 bases. This CDR3 spans 14 amino acids. The germline V gene encodes CDR1 SEHNR and CDR2 FQNEAQ (reference sequence). The trim removed 3 bases at V and 7 bases at J, leaving 5 bases unmatched. The CDR3 sequence is CASSLWTGGNEAFF. DNA for the CDR3: TGTGCCAGCAGCTTGTGGACAGGGGGGAATGAAGCTTTCTTT.

The chain combines TRBV11-2 with TRBJ2-4, with D possibly matching TRBD2 (5 bases). Per germline, CDR1 SGHAT and CDR2 FQNNGV. The CDR3 has 14 residues. Trimming took 5 bases from V and 0 from J, leaving 8 bases between them. CDR3 amino acids: CASSLAEAKNIQYF. CDR3 in DNA: TGTGCCAGCAGCCTAGCTGAAGCCAAAAACATTCAGTACTTC.

This chain links TRBV28 with TRBJ2-7; the D gene is possibly TRBD2 (6 bases). This CDR3 is 14 amino acids long. The germline V gene has CDR1 MDHEN and CDR2 SYDVKM. V lost 4 bases to trimming and J lost 4 bases, with 14 bases between them. This CDR3 reads CASSSEGLFYEQYF. CDR3 sequence (DNA): TGTGCCAGCAGTTCGGAGGGGCTTTTTTACGAGCAGTACTTC.

This chain uses TRBV18 with TRBJ2-7; TRBD1 aligns across 7 bases. Trimming cost V 7 bases and J 0 bases; bases outside gene matches: 6. The CDR3 contains 14 residues. In germline, CDR1 is KGHSH, CDR2 LQKENI. The CDR3 protein is CASFPGTDSYEQYF. Here the CDR3 DNA reads TGTGCCAGCTTCCCCGGGACAGACTCCTACGAGCAGTACTTC.

CDR3 protein: CASSRGPQETQYF. The CDR3 DNA reads TGCGCCAGCAGCCGGGGCCCGCAAGAGACCCAGTACTTC. The V and J genes are TRBV4-1 and TRBJ2-5, with D maybe TRBD1 (5 bases). Germline loops: CDR1 MGHRA, CDR2 YSYEKL. The length of the CDR3 is 13 residues. V shed 4 bases and J shed 2 bases, with 8 bases lying between them.

The chain carries TRBV18 and TRBJ2-2; 7 bases line up with TRBD1. The CDR3 length is 15 residues. With V trimmed by 6 bases and J by 3 bases, 7 bases remained unmatched. Germline CDR1 and CDR2: KGHSH and LQKENI. CDR3 loop: CASSHRDSYTGELFF. In nucleotides, the CDR3 is TGTGCCAGCTCCCACCGGGACAGCTACACCGGGGAGCTGTTTTTT.

V gene TRBV11-3 combines with J gene TRBJ2-2, with 9 nucleotides matching TRBD2. The CDR3 loop spans 16 amino acids. V was pared by 6 bases and J by 4 bases, with 9 bases of the junction left unmatched. Germline V gene lookup returns CDR1 SGHNT and CDR2 YENEEA. This chain's CDR3 is CASSFRGGRATGELFF. The CDR3 DNA follows: TGTGCCAGCAGTTTCCGAGGCGGGAGGGCCACCGGGGAGCTGTTTTTT.

This clone appeared a single time. CDR3 nucleotides: TGTGCCAGCAGCTTAGGCAGAGATACGCAGTATTTT. Translation: CASSLGRDTQYF. The chain is built from TRBV7-2 and TRBJ2-3; D gene unclear. Trimming removed 1 base from V and 5 bases from J, with 4 bases in between. The germline V gene encodes CDR1 SGHTA and CDR2 FQGNSA. The CDR3 is 12 residues long.

In this sample, this clone turned up a few times. V and J are TRBV7-9 and TRBJ1-1, with TRBD1 matching 7 bases. This CDR3 is built from 14 residues. Trimming took 5 bases from V and 5 from J; bases not matched to a gene: 8. Per germline, CDR1 SEHNR and CDR2 FQNEAQ (reference sequence). CDR3 DNA sequence: TGTGCCAGCAGCCCCCAGGGGGGGCATACTGAAGCTTTCTTT. This sequence encodes CASSPQGGHTEAFF.

As regards this clone: Other DNA sequences from this sample encode an identical CDR3 as well. This sequence joins TRBV7-9 and TRBJ2-5; D is unresolved. The CDR3 spans 13 residues. V was cut by 2 bases and J by 2 bases, with 6 bases left in between. Germline loops: CDR1 SEHNR, CDR2 FQNEAQ (reference sequence). This CDR3 reads CASSLSGQETQYF. In nucleotides, the CDR3 is TGTGCCAGCAGCTTATCCGGGCAAGAGACCCAGTACTTC. Filled out from reference TRBV7-9 and TRBJ2-5, the complete variable domain reads DTGVSQNPRHKITKRGQNVTFRCDPISEHNRLYWYRQTLGQGPEFLTYFQNEAQLEKSRLLSDRFSAERPKGSFSTLEIQRTEQGDSAMYLCASSLSGQETQYFGPGTRLLVL.

The rearrangement links TRBV6-1 to TRBJ2-1; 14 nucleotides match TRBD2. CDR3 length: 21 amino acids. Germline loops: CDR1 MNHNS, CDR2 SASEGT. J lost 1 base, V lost 1 base, and 12 bases had no gene match. The chain's CDR3 is CASSEGRETSGRGDSYNEQFF. Here the CDR3 DNA reads TGTGCCAGCAGTGAAGGAAGGGAGACTAGCGGGAGGGGTGATTCCTACAATGAGCAGTTCTTC.

This clone was recorded a few times. This chain connects TRBV7-9 to TRBJ1-2; D is perhaps TRBD1 (5 bases). V was cut by 0 bases and J by 8 bases, with 10 bases left in between. Looked up from germline, CDR1 is SEHNR and CDR2 is FQNEAQ (reference sequence). The CDR3 has 13 amino acids. Here the CDR3 DNA reads TGTGCCAGCAGCTTAGCGCTTTGGGGCGGCTACACCTTC. This codes for CASSLALWGGYTF.